These 15 T cell receptor beta chains were all obtained from the same sample, sequenced in a study of regulatory T cells in long-lasting Graves disease. The TCR beta library used iRepertoire HTBI primers with Arm-PCR amplification of CDR3. TCRdb analysed the multiplex PCR reads with MiXCR anew, one entry per CDR3 protein. The sample shows approximately 350,000 distinct CDR3 sequences, about an eighth of them seen only once. Regarding time point: newly diagnosed GD, antithyroid drugs for less than 3 months. RNA isolated from PBMCs was used to make the TCR library. The same specimen was also included in a second study, on T cells in Graves' hyperthyroidism and ophthalmopathy.

The sample consisted of peripheral blood mononuclear cells (PBMCs), taken at new diagnosis, from a patient treated with antithyroid drugs. The receptors stem from a young woman with Graves disease.

This clonotype was seen at least ten times. CDR3 residues: CASSGQVGSYEQYF. CDR3 coding DNA: TGTGCCAGCAGTGGACAGGTTGGTTCCTACGAGCAGTACTTC. The chain joins TRBV6-1 to TRBJ2-7; possibly TRBD1 for D (6 bases). This CDR3 region has 14 residues. V gave up 4 bases and J gave up 1 base, with 11 bases separating them. Germline values: CDR1 MNHNS, CDR2 SASEGT.

V is TRBV19 and J is TRBJ2-1; D is unclear. The CDR3 has 16 residues. V was pared by 5 bases and J by 5 bases, with 19 bases between. Germline assignment: CDR1 LNHDA and CDR2 SQIVND (reference sequence). This CDR3 is CASSFKTRAPNNEQFF. The CDR3 nucleotides are TGTGCCAGTAGTTTCAAGACAAGGGCCCCTAACAATGAGCAGTTCTTC.

The V and J genes are TRBV20-1 and TRBJ2-1, with D uncertain. Trimming pared 3 bases from V and 4 bases from J, leaving 10 bases between. The CDR3 has 13 amino acids. Germline CDR1 is DFQATT and CDR2 is SNEGSKA (reference sequence). The DNA for the CDR3 is TGCAGTGCTAGGGTAACTGGTTACAATGAGCAGTTCTTC. Translated: CSARVTGYNEQFF.

This clonotype was seen a handful of times. The chain couples TRBV7-3 to TRBJ1-2; D gene ambiguous. Trimming took 4 bases from V and 8 from J, leaving 11 bases between them. The germline V gene has CDR1 SGHTA and CDR2 FQGTGA. The CDR3 has 12 residues. The CDR3 sequence is CASSSSVVGYTF. DNA of the CDR3: TGTGCCAGCAGCTCGAGCGTCGTGGGCTACACCTTC. Supplemented by reference TRBV7-3 and TRBJ1-2, the full variable domain reads GAGVSQTPSNKVTEKGKYVELRCDPISGHTALYWYRQSLGQGPEFLIYFQGTGAADDSGLPNDRFFAVRPEGSVSTLKIQRTERGDSAVYLCASSSSVVGYTFGSGTRLTVV.

This clonotype was picked up many times. This rearrangement joins TRBV11-2 to TRBJ1-2, with no clear D. V was clipped by 6 bases and J by 3 bases, with 11 bases between them. Germline V lookup: CDR1 SGHAT, CDR2 FQNNGV. CDR3 length: 13 amino acids. CDR3 sequence (DNA): TGTGCCAGCAGGCCGTGGTTAGACTATGGCTACACCTTC. Protein: CASRPWLDYGYTF.

There are a few counts of this clonotype. The V call is TRBV9, the J call TRBJ1-6; D remains ambiguous. Per germline, CDR1 SGDLS and CDR2 YYNGEE. With 3 bases removed from V and 7 bases from J, the gap between germline ends came to 14 bases. CDR3 length: 15 amino acids. The CDR3 coding sequence is TGTGCCAGCAGCGCCCCGGACTTAAGAAATTCACCCCTCCACTTT. Its protein is CASSAPDLRNSPLHF.

The V gene is TRBV5-1, the J gene TRBJ1-4; a weak D match, TRBD1 (5 bases). The germline CDR1 and CDR2 sequences are SGHRS and YFSETQ. CDR3 length: 15 residues. The V gene lost 2 bases and the J gene lost 5 bases, with 13 bases spanning the gap. CDR3 sequence: CASSLGDVGNEKLFF. The CDR3 nucleotides are TGCGCCAGCAGCTTAGGGGACGTAGGAAATGAAAAACTGTTTTTT.

The chain employs TRBV25-1 and TRBJ2-4, with unresolved D. The CDR3 is 14 residues long. The germline V and J ends were trimmed by 2 bases and 5 bases, with 10 bases remaining between them. CDR1 is MGHDK, CDR2 SYGVNS, per germline. CDR3 nucleotide sequence: TGTGCCAGCAGTGAAACGGGCTTAGAAAACATTCAGTACTTC. It translates to CASSETGLENIQYF.

This clonotype has a handful of counts. One base away lies a much larger clone, so this may be a sequencing read error. The chain links TRBV5-1 to TRBJ1-3; D uncertain. Germline lookup yields CDR1 SGHRS and CDR2 YFSETQ. This CDR3 is 16 amino acids long. CDR3 sequence reads: CASSLDAGRSGDTIYF. The CDR3 DNA is TGCGCCAGCAGCTTGGACGCAGGCCGCTCTGGAGACACCATATATTTT.

This clonotype was seen many times. V is TRBV12-3 or TRBV12-4 and J is TRBJ2-5; no clear D. The CDR3 loop spans 13 amino acids. V lost 4 bases, J lost 5 bases, and 11 bases lay in between. CDR3 sequence: CASSYGPGETQYF. CDR3 coding DNA: TGTGCCAGCAGTTATGGCCCGGGCGAGACCCAGTACTTC.

This clonotype was recorded many times. The chain links TRBV18 to TRBJ2-4; D remains unclear. This CDR3 contains 15 residues. CDR1 and CDR2 from the germline V gene are KGHSH and LQKENI. With 2 bases removed from V and 1 base from J, the gap between germline ends came to 9 bases. The CDR3 loop is CASSPKGLAKNIQYF. CDR3 in DNA: TGTGCCAGCTCACCAAAGGGCTTGGCCAAAAACATTCAGTACTTC.

This clonotype was observed many times. This rearrangement joins TRBV6-9 to TRBJ2-3; 11 bases agree with TRBD2. Germline CDR1 is MNHGY and CDR2 is SVAAGI. The CDR3 spans 15 residues. V lost 3 bases and J lost 6; bases outside the gene matches: 5. Written as DNA, the CDR3 is TGTGCCAGCAGTTACTTGACTAGCGGGACGGATACGCAGTATTTT. Amino acid sequence: CASSYLTSGTDTQYF.

The chain combines TRBV19 with TRBJ2-1; 15 bases line up with TRBD2. The germline V gene has CDR1 LNHDA and CDR2 SQIVND (reference sequence). V gave up 6 bases and J gave up 1 base; unmatched junction bases: 7. This CDR3 comprises 18 residues. The chain's CDR3 is CASSGLAGGLNSYNEQFF. DNA for the CDR3: TGTGCCAGTAGCGGACTAGCGGGAGGGCTGAATTCCTACAATGAGCAGTTCTTC.

In regard to this clonotype: This sequence may be a read error, since a much larger clone differs from it by one base. The V call is TRBV2, the J call TRBJ2-1; 8 positions agree with TRBD2. Germline CDR1 reads SNHLY; CDR2 reads FYNNEI. This CDR3 spans 15 amino acids. The CDR3 nucleotides read TGTGCCAGCAGTGAACGCAGCGGGAGTATCAATGGGCAGTTCTTC. This codes for CASSERSGSINGQFF. Complete variable domain (other parts from reference TRBV2 and TRBJ2-1): EPEVTQTPSHQVTQMGQEVILRCVPISNHLYFYWYRQILGQKVEFLVSFYNNEISEKSEIFDDQFSVERPDGSNFTLKIRSTKLEDSAMYFCASSERSGSINGQFFGPGTRLTVL.

This clonotype was seen a few times. This chain uses TRBV30 with TRBJ2-5, with a possible D match to TRBD2 (5 bases). The CDR3 has 15 residues. The V end lost 0 bases, the J end lost 2 bases, and 13 bases lay between the germline ends. CDR1 and CDR2 from the germline V gene are GTSNPN and SVGIG (reference sequence). The CDR3 bases are TGTGCCTGGAGTGTTGGACGGAGGCCTCAAGAGACCCAGTACTTC. This translates into CAWSVGRRPQETQYF.